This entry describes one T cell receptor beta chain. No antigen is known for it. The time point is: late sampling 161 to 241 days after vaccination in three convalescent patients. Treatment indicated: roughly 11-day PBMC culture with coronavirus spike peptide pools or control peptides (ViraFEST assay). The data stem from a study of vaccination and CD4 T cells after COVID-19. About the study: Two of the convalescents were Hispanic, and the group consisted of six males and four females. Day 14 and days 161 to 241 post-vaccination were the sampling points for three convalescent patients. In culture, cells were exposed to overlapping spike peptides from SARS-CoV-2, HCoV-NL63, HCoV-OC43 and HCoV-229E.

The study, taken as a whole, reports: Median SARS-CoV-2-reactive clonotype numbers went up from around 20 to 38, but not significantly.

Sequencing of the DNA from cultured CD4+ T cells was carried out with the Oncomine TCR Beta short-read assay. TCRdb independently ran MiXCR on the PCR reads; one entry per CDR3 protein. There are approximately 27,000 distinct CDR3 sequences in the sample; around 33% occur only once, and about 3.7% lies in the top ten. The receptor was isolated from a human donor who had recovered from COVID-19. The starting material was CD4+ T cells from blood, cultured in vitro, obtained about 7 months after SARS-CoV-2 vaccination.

The CDR3 protein is CASSTGTGGWGVETQYF. CDR3 DNA sequence: TGTGCCAGTAGTACCGGGACAGGGGGCTGGGGAGTAGAGACCCAGTACTTC. This chain joins TRBV19 and TRBJ2-5; 12 bases map to TRBD1. V shed 4 bases, J shed 4 bases, and the junction held 10 bases outside the gene matches. The CDR3 spans 17 residues. Germline CDR1 reads LNHDA; CDR2 reads SQIVND (reference sequence). The full variable domain, with the rest looked up from reference TRBV19 and TRBJ2-5, is DGGITQSPKYLFRKEGQNVTLSCEQNLNHDAMYWYRQDPGQGLRLIYYSQIVNDFQKGDIAEGYSVSREKKESFPLTVTSAQKNPTAFYLCASSTGTGGWGVETQYFGPGTRLLVL.